The 4 T cell receptor beta chains given below trace back to one sample, sequenced in a study of CD8 T cells in ankylosing spondylitis. TCRdb processed the 5' RACE reads anew with MiXCR; each CDR3 protein has one entry. The sample records roughly 280,000 distinct CDR3 sequences, approximately 20% being singletons. The specimen was blood, either unsorted or a sorted T cell fraction (not recorded which). The receptor source for this set is a male donor with ankylosing spondylitis or in good health (not recorded which).

The chain links TRBV5-1 to TRBJ1-6; possible D gene TRBD1, 5 bases. CDR1 and CDR2 (germline): SGHRS, YFSETQ. V lost 5 bases and J lost 5, with 14 bases in between. The CDR3 sequence is 15 residues long. The CDR3 here is CASSEGPENNSPLHF. As DNA, the CDR3 is TGCGCCAGCAGTGAGGGGCCAGAGAATAATTCACCCCTCCACTTT.

This clonotype came up a few times. The chain employs TRBV29-1 and TRBJ2-3, with 9 bases identical to TRBD2. Trimming removed 5 bases from V and 4 bases from J; junction bases left unmatched: 13. Germline CDR1 and CDR2: SQVTM and ANQGSEA. The CDR3 runs 16 residues. CDR3 sequence (DNA): TGCAGCGTTAAGTCTCTAAGCGGGGGGCTACCAGATACGCAGTATTTT. Translated, it gives CSVKSLSGGLPDTQYF.

The rearrangement joins TRBV10-3 to TRBJ2-5, with 11 bases that match TRBD1. The junction had 6 bases not matched to a gene; V was cut back by 6 bases and J by 3 bases. The CDR3 runs 15 residues. From germline, CDR1 is ENHRY and CDR2 SYGVKD. The CDR3 spells CAIRAWGQGEETQYF. The CDR3 bases are TGTGCCATCAGGGCCTGGGGACAGGGGGAAGAGACCCAGTACTTC.

CDR3 sequence reads: CASTLLAGVTGELFF. The CDR3, as DNA: TGTGCCAGCACCTTACTAGCGGGGGTGACCGGGGAGCTGTTTTTT. The chain recombines TRBV2 with TRBJ2-2; TRBD2 matches at 11 bases. J was trimmed by 5 bases and V by 7 bases; bases with no gene match: 6. Germline V gene data show CDR1 as SNHLY and CDR2 as FYNNEI. The CDR3 sequence is 15 residues long.